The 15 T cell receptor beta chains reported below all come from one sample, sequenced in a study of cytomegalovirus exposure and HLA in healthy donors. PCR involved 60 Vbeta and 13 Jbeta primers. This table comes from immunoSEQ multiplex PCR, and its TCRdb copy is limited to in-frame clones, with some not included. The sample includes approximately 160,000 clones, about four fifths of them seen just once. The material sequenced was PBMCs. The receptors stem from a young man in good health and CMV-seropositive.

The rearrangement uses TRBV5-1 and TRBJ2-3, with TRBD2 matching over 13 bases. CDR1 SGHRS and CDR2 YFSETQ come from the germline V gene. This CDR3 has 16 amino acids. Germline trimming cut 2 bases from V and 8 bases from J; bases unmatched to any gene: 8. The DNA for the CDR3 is TGCGCCAGCAGCTTAACTAGCGGGGGGGCCGGTGGTACGCAGTATTTT. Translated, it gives CASSLTSGGAGGTQYF.

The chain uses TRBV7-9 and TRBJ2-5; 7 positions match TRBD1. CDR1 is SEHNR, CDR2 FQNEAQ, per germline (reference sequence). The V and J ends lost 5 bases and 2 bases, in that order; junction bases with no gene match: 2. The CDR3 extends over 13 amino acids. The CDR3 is CASSPGQQETQYF. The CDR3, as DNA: TGTGCCAGCAGCCCGGGACAGCAAGAGACCCAGTACTTC. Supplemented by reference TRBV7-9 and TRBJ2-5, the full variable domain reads DTGVSQNPRHKITKRGQNVTFRCDPISEHNRLYWYRQTLGQGPEFLTYFQNEAQLEKSRLLSDRFSAERPKGSFSTLEIQRTEQGDSAMYLCASSPGQQETQYFGPGTRLLVL.

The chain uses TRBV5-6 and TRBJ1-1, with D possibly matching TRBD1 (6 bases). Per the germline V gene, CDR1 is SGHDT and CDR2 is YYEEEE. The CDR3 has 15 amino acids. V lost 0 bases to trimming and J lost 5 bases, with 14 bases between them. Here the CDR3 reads CASSLGTGRATEAFF. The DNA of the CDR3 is TGTGCCAGCAGCTTGGGAACAGGGAGGGCGACTGAAGCTTTCTTT.

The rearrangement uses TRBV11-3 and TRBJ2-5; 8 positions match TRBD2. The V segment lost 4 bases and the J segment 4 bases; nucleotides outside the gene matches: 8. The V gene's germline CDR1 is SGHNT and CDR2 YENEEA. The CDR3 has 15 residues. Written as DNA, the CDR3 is TGTGCCAGCAGCTCCGCGCCTAGCGGGCGAGAGACCCAGTACTTC. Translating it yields CASSSAPSGRETQYF. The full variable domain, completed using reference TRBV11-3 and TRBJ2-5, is EAGVVQSPRYKIIEKKQPVAFWCNPISGHNTLYWYLQNLGQGPELLIRYENEEAVDDSQLPKDRFSAERLKGVDSTLKIQPAELGDSAVYLCASSSAPSGRETQYFGPGTRLLVL.

This chain's CDR3 is CASSPTGRSYEQYF. In DNA form, the CDR3 reads TGTGCCAGCAGCCCGACAGGGCGGTCCTACGAGCAGTACTTC. The V and J genes are TRBV6-5 and TRBJ2-7; 7 bases map to TRBD1. V was clipped by 6 bases and J by 1 base; unmatched bases: 6. The CDR3 covers 14 residues. Per germline, CDR1 MNHEY and CDR2 SVGAGI.

CDR3 amino acids: CASGLVYLGGRKTQYF. Written as DNA, the CDR3 is TGTGCTAGTGGTTTGGTCTACTTGGGGGGGAGAAAGACCCAGTACTTC. The J gene is TRBJ2-5, the V gene TRBV12-5; 7 bases line up with TRBD2. Losses at the gene ends were 0 bases for V and 6 bases for J; bases not matched to a gene: 10. Germline V gene sequence: CDR1 LGHNT, CDR2 FRNRAP. The CDR3 extends over 16 amino acids.

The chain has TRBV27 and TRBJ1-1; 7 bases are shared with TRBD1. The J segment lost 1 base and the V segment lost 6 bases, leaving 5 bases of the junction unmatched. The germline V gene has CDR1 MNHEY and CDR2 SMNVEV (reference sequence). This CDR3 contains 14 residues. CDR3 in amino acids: CASSYRQGNTEAFF. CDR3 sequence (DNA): TGTGCCAGCAGCTATCGACAGGGGAACACTGAAGCTTTCTTT.

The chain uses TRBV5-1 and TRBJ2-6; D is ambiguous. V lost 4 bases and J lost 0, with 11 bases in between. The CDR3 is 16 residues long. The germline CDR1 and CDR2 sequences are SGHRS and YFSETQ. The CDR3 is CASSGLVSSGANVLTF. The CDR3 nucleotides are TGCGCCAGCAGCGGTTTGGTTAGCTCTGGGGCCAACGTCCTGACTTTC.

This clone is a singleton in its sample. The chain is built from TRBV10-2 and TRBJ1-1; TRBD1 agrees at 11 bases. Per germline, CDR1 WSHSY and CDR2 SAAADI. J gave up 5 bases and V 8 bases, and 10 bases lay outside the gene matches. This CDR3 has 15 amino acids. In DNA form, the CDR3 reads TGCGCCAGCGGCGGACAGGGGGCGCCCGAAACTGAAGCTTTCTTT. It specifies CASGGQGAPETEAFF.

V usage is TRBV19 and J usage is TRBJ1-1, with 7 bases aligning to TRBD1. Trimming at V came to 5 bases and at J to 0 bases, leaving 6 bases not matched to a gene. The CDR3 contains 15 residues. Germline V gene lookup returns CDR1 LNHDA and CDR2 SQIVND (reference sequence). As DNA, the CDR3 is TGTGCCAGTAGTTCCACAGGGGATATGAACACTGAAGCTTTCTTT. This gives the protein CASSSTGDMNTEAFF.

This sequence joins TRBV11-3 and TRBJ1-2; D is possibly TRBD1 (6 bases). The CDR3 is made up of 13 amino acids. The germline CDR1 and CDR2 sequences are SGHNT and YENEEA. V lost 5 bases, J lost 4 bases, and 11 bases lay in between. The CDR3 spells CASSPTGGYGYTF. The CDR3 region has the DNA TGTGCCAGCAGCCCGACAGGCGGCTATGGCTACACCTTC.

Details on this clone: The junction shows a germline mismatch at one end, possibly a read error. The CDR3 DNA reads as TGCGCCAGCAGCTTGGTATGGAGCGGGGGGGCTGAGGATACACAGTATTTT. Protein: CASSLVWSGGAEDTQYF. The chain couples TRBV5-1 to TRBJ2-3; 10 bases fit TRBD2. The CDR3 is 17 residues long. In germline, CDR1 is SGHRS, CDR2 YFSETQ. Complete variable domain (other parts from reference TRBV5-1 and TRBJ2-3): KAGVTQTPRYLIKTRGQQVTLSCSPISGHRSVSWYQQTPGQGLQFLFEYFSETQRNKGNFPGRFSGRQFSNSRSEMNVSTLELGDSALYLCASSLVWSGGAEDTQYFGPGTRLTVL.

This CDR3 is CASSAPGQYEQYF. The CDR3 bases are TGTGCCAGCAGCGCGCCGGGACAATACGAGCAGTACTTC. This chain joins TRBV7-9 and TRBJ2-7, with D tentatively TRBD1 (6 bases). The CDR3 is made up of 13 amino acids. The germline CDR1 and CDR2 sequences are SEHNR and FQNEAQ (reference sequence). Trimming pared 5 bases from V and 4 bases from J, leaving 12 bases between.

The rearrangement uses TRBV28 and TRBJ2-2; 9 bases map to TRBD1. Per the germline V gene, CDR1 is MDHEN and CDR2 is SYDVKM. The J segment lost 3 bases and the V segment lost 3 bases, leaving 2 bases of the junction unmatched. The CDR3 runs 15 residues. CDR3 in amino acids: CASSLGDRDTGELFF. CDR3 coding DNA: TGTGCCAGCAGTTTGGGGGACAGGGACACCGGGGAGCTGTTTTTT.

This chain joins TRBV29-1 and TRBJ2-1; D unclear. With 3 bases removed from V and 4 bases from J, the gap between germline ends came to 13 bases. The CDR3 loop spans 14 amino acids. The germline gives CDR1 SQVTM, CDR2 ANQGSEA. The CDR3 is CSVDWAAVYNEQFF. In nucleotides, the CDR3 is TGCAGCGTTGACTGGGCAGCCGTTTACAATGAGCAGTTCTTC.